This is a list of T cell receptor beta chains from one sample in a study of T cell clusters in autoimmune cytopenias. With the multiplex PCR reads reprocessed, TCRdb shows one record per CDR3 protein and no DNA. This listing includes some 2,000 distinct CDR3 sequences. These sequences were also reported in another study, on T cell repertoires in aging, cancer and after chemotherapy.

What was sequenced was peripheral blood. Every receptor here comes from a human donor with an autoimmune cytopenia or autoimmune hepatitis (not recorded which). CDR3s include the opening cysteine and the closing phenylalanine or tryptophan. Rows give clone size only sometimes, using once, few, many, or a class for an expanded clone.

j_call clone_size v_call cdr3_aa
TRBJ2-3 medium-sized TRBV6-5 CASSYRPPGTGYTDTQYF
TRBJ1-3 . TRBV5-4 CASSTVGSGNTIYF
TRBJ1-6 medium-sized TRBV6-5 CASRSDRTSYNSPLHF
TRBJ2-1 . TRBV11-2 CASSLISGSSYNEQFF
TRBJ2-5 . TRBV7-6 CASSLGGKQRETQYF
TRBJ2-7 . TRBV30 CAWSVRREQYF
TRBJ2-5 large TRBV11-3 CASSLDSRGQETQYF
TRBJ2-1 . TRBV18 CASSPPNGGDEQFF
TRBJ1-5 . TRBV19 CASMLWRGSNQPQHF
TRBJ1-1 . TRBV12-3/TRBV12-4 CASSLGLTEAFF
TRBJ2-5 medium-sized TRBV5-4 CASSQVGQGGKETQYF
TRBJ2-2 medium-sized TRBV11-3 CASSLVSLAGVDTGELFF
TRBJ2-1 . TRBV7-9 CVLDGAGEQFF
TRBJ2-7 medium-sized TRBV11-3 CASSISGSSLVQYF
TRBJ1-1 . TRBV5-5 CASSLDPEKDSEAFF
TRBJ2-2 . TRBV11-3 CASSLQTGQTGELFF
TRBJ2-3 . TRBV28 CASSLERLAGASTDTQYF
TRBJ1-3 . TRBV19 CASSSLRDSVFSGNTIYF
TRBJ1-2 . TRBV6-5 CASTTQRGYGYTF
TRBJ2-3 medium-sized TRBV18 CASSGTSGGQDTQYF
TRBJ2-3 . TRBV6-4 CASSEGGAHTDTQYF
TRBJ2-7 medium-sized TRBV5-4 CASSRSGTDYEQYF
TRBJ1-5 . TRBV18 CASSYRQGEVSNQPQHF
TRBJ1-2 medium-sized TRBV29-1 CSVAIGPGYGYTF
TRBJ1-2 medium-sized TRBV5-6 CASSRGQATVGYTF
TRBJ1-1 . TRBV5-6 CASSRLTGKRTEAFF
TRBJ2-3 . TRBV7-9 CASSSTTDTQYF
TRBJ2-1 medium-sized TRBV11-1 CASSLSRVQYNEQFF
TRBJ2-7 . TRBV12-3/TRBV12-4 CASSPTSGGPWEQYF
TRBJ2-7 . TRBV18 CASSPTEGQPKSYEQYF
TRBJ1-3 . TRBV6-1 CASSTGGESNTIYF
TRBJ1-2 medium-sized TRBV6-5 CASRDGVGYTF
TRBJ2-1 medium-sized TRBV19 CASSILAAGPHNEQFF
TRBJ1-2 . TRBV5-5 CASSGDRSNYGYTF
TRBJ2-3 . TRBV11-3 CASSPRDRAGADTQYF
TRBJ2-4 . TRBV5-6 CASVGAGFNIQYF
TRBJ2-1 medium-sized TRBV13 CASSSEAYNEQFF
TRBJ1-4 . TRBV6-1 CASSANIRSLLFF
TRBJ1-3 medium-sized TRBV19 CASSPGDSGNTIYF
TRBJ2-2 medium-sized TRBV15 CATSRDGRDGELFF
TRBJ2-3 . TRBV12-3/TRBV12-4 CASSFPSGRSNTQYF
TRBJ1-6 . TRBV6-1 CAGGTGSVRSPLHF
TRBJ1-5 . TRBV5-5 CASSTGSGNQPQHF
TRBJ2-5 medium-sized TRBV7-9 CASSLTGFRQETQYF
TRBJ2-5 . TRBV5-4 CASSSWGDTEETQYF
TRBJ1-1 . TRBV5-1 CASSFGRGMNTEAFF
TRBJ1-1 . TRBV6-5 CATASGGRAEAFF
TRBJ2-2 . TRBV6-4 CASSRLAGDTGELFF
TRBJ2-6 medium-sized TRBV6-1 CAIQPEAAGANVLTF
TRBJ2-3 medium-sized TRBV12-3/TRBV12-4 CASSRGPTDTQYF
TRBJ2-5 . TRBV9 CASSERRGPGETQYF
TRBJ1-6 . TRBV5-4 CASSLRGSYSPLHF
TRBJ2-2 . TRBV18 CASSPQGRGTGELFF
TRBJ1-6 . TRBV5-6 CASSLVSYNNSPLHF